The 26 T cell receptor beta chains below all came from one sample that was sequenced in a study of blood T cell repertoires in COVID-19. The table came from immunoSEQ multiplex PCR; TCRdb's copy has only in-frame clones and leaves some out. This table holds about 160,000 clones, less than 85% found once. Material for sequencing was peripheral blood. These TCRs come from an elderly woman with active or convalescent COVID-19.

This chain connects TRBV18 to TRBJ1-4; TRBD1 matches at 10 bases. Germline values: CDR1 KGHSH, CDR2 LQKENI. The CDR3 runs 16 residues. V lost 3 bases and J lost 5; bases outside the gene matches: 6. In DNA, the CDR3 is TGTGCCAGCTCACCTCCTGACAGGGGGCGGAATGAAAAACTGTTTTTT. This sequence encodes CASSPPDRGRNEKLFF.

As DNA, the CDR3 is TGTGCCTGGAGTGTGTCGGGGTTGGAGGGCTACACCTTC. Residues: CAWSVSGLEGYTF. The rearrangement uses TRBV30 and TRBJ1-2; no firm D call. V dropped 0 bases and J dropped 8 bases, with 13 bases sitting between them. Germline V CDR1 and CDR2: GTSNPN, SVGIG (reference sequence). This CDR3 is 13 amino acids long.

Regarding this clone: Other nucleotide sequences in the sample specify the same CDR3. The chain combines TRBV19 with TRBJ2-7; the match to TRBD1 covers 9 bases. CDR1 and CDR2 from the germline V gene are LNHDA and SQIVND (reference sequence). J lost 5 bases, V lost 3 bases, and 11 bases had no gene match. The CDR3 sequence is 16 residues long. This chain's CDR3 is CASSISGTGSRNEQYF. The CDR3 DNA sequence: TGTGCCAGTAGTATCTCCGGGACAGGGAGTAGGAACGAGCAGTACTTC.

The CDR3 sequence: CASTLPGGHNSPLHF. Here the CDR3 DNA reads TGTGCCAGCACCCTCCCGGGGGGCCATAATTCACCCCTCCACTTT. The genes are TRBV28 and TRBJ1-6, with D perhaps matching TRBD1 (6 bases). Germline-derived CDR1 and CDR2 are MDHEN and SYDVKM. Between the trimmed V and J ends, which lost 7 bases and 5 bases, there was a span of 15 bases. The CDR3 covers 15 residues.

This rearrangement joins TRBV18 to TRBJ2-3; 8 bases are a match to TRBD1. Germline CDR1 and CDR2: KGHSH and LQKENI. The CDR3 spans 20 residues. The V segment lost 3 bases and the J segment 2 bases; nucleotides outside the gene matches: 19. CDR3 coding DNA: TGTGCCAGCTCACCGCCTCCGGGACAGGAATACCAAACAAACACAGATACGCAGTATTTT. This codes for CASSPPPGQEYQTNTDTQYF.

The chain joins TRBV6-5 to TRBJ1-1, with a weak D call TRBD1 (6 bases). Germline CDR1 reads MNHEY; CDR2 reads SVGAGI. V lost 5 bases, J lost 0 bases, and 13 bases lay in between. CDR3 length: 15 amino acids. DNA for the CDR3: TGTGCCAGCAGTCACAGGGTCCAAGTGAACACTGAAGCTTTCTTT. This translates into CASSHRVQVNTEAFF.

The chain couples TRBV14 to TRBJ2-7, with D possibly TRBD1 on 5 matching bases. This CDR3 spans 14 amino acids. Germline values: CDR1 SGHDN, CDR2 FVKESK. Trimming pared 2 bases from V and 1 base from J, leaving 9 bases between. CDR3 sequence (DNA): TGTGCCAGCAGCCAACGCCAGGGTTCCTACGAGCAGTACTTC. This encodes CASSQRQGSYEQYF.

The genes are TRBV2 and TRBJ1-5; 7 bases are shared with TRBD1. Per the germline V gene, CDR1 is SNHLY and CDR2 is FYNNEI. After removal of 4 bases from V and 4 bases from J, the junction contained 4 bases not matched to a gene. This CDR3 contains 14 residues. The CDR3 is CASSGPGGNQPQHF. CDR3 nucleotides: TGTGCCAGCAGTGGGCCAGGGGGGAATCAGCCCCAGCATTTT.

V is TRBV30 and J is TRBJ1-3; D gene unclear. Germline V gives CDR1 GTSNPN, CDR2 SVGIG (reference sequence). The CDR3 length is 13 residues. Trimming pared 0 bases from V and 4 bases from J, leaving 7 bases between. This CDR3 reads CAWSVLRGNTIYF. The CDR3 DNA sequence: TGTGCCTGGAGTGTACTGCGGGGAAACACCATATATTTT.

The chain has TRBV19 and TRBJ2-1, with 8 bases aligning to TRBD2. This CDR3 is built from 16 residues. V lost 5 bases, J lost 1 base, and 7 bases stayed unmatched. Germline loops: CDR1 LNHDA, CDR2 SQIVND (reference sequence). The CDR3 DNA sequence: TGTGCCAGTAGTCCCCGGGGGGGTTGGTCCTACAATGAGCAGTTCTTC. Translating it yields CASSPRGGWSYNEQFF. The full variable domain, in which reference TRBV19 and TRBJ2-1 provide the parts outside the CDR3, is DGGITQSPKYLFRKEGQNVTLSCEQNLNHDAMYWYRQDPGQGLRLIYYSQIVNDFQKGDIAEGYSVSREKKESFPLTVTSAQKNPTAFYLCASSPRGGWSYNEQFFGPGTRLTVL.

This clone occurred a few times. The rearrangement links TRBV20-1 to TRBJ2-1; no reliable D call. This CDR3 is 11 amino acids long. From germline, CDR1 is DFQATT and CDR2 SNEGSKA (reference sequence). V gave up 3 bases and J gave up 4 bases, with 4 bases separating them. The CDR3 DNA follows: TGCAGTGCTAGCAGTTACAATGAGCAGTTCTTC. Amino acids: CSASSYNEQFF.

The J gene is TRBJ2-7, the V gene TRBV9, with 9 bases aligning to TRBD1. Trimming cost V 0 bases and J 3 bases; bases outside gene matches: 4. This CDR3 comprises 15 residues. Germline assignment: CDR1 SGDLS and CDR2 YYNGEE. The CDR3 protein is CASSVGGTGSYEQYF. CDR3 DNA sequence: TGTGCCAGCAGCGTAGGCGGGACAGGGAGCTACGAGCAGTACTTC.

The rearrangement uses TRBV2 and TRBJ1-2; D ambiguous. The V gene lost 2 bases and the J gene lost 7 bases, with 14 bases spanning the gap. CDR1 SNHLY and CDR2 FYNNEI come from the germline V gene. This CDR3 region has 14 residues. Here the CDR3 DNA reads TGTGCCAGCAGTGAACGCCAGAGAGCGCTTGGCTACACCTTC. Encoded protein: CASSERQRALGYTF.

This clone was counted between two and nine times. The chain is built from TRBV6-5 and TRBJ1-6, with 7 bases matching TRBD1. This CDR3 is built from 15 residues. Germline lookup yields CDR1 MNHEY and CDR2 SVGAGI. V shed 0 bases, J shed 10 bases, and the junction held 6 bases outside the gene matches. The CDR3 DNA reads as TGTGCCAGCAGTTACTCGTACAGGGGCGGCTCACCCCTCCACTTT. The encoded protein is CASSYSYRGGSPLHF.

The chain employs TRBV28 and TRBJ1-3, with D maybe TRBD1 (5 bases). This CDR3 spans 15 amino acids. The V gene's germline CDR1 is MDHEN and CDR2 SYDVKM. V lost 2 bases and J 6 bases, leaving 14 bases between the germline ends. This CDR3 is CASSLRAGWANTIYF. CDR3 bases: TGTGCCAGCAGTTTAAGGGCAGGGTGGGCAAACACCATATATTTT.

This clone was picked up a small number of times. The gene calls are TRBV18 and TRBJ1-6; TRBD1 matches 8 bases. V shed 1 base and J 7 bases; nucleotides not matched to a gene: 12. The CDR3 is made up of 18 amino acids. Per germline, CDR1 KGHSH and CDR2 LQKENI. CDR3 nucleotides: TGTGCCAGCTCACCACGCGAGAACACAGGGGGAGCGAATTCACCCCTCCACTTT. Translating it yields CASSPRENTGGANSPLHF.

The rearrangement links TRBV29-1 to TRBJ2-1, with D hard to call. The V end was cut by 4 bases, the J end by 4 bases, with 5 bases between. Germline CDR1 SQVTM, CDR2 ANQGSEA. This CDR3 has 11 residues. The CDR3 bases are TGCAGCGTTGTGGAGTACAATGAGCAGTTCTTC. This translates into CSVVEYNEQFF.

V usage is TRBV2 and J usage is TRBJ1-5; the D is unclear. CDR1 is SNHLY and CDR2 is FYNNEI in the germline V gene. V was clipped by 5 bases and J by 4 bases, with 6 bases between them. The CDR3 loop spans 12 amino acids. The CDR3 bases are TGTGCCAGCAGTCCAGGTAATCAGCCCCAGCATTTT. Encoded protein: CASSPGNQPQHF.

V and J are TRBV11-2 and TRBJ2-1; unclear D gene. Germline CDR1 reads SGHAT; CDR2 reads FQNNGV. V was shortened by 3 bases and J by 8 bases, with 8 bases between the two germline ends. The CDR3 is 12 amino acids. The CDR3 loop reads CASSFSRDEQFF. CDR3 sequence (DNA): TGTGCCAGCAGCTTCAGCCGGGATGAGCAGTTCTTC.

The J gene is TRBJ1-1, the V gene TRBV6-1; D uncertain. Germline V CDR1 and CDR2: MNHNS, SASEGT. The CDR3 covers 15 residues. V was pared by 2 bases and J by 0 bases, with 10 bases between. The CDR3 nucleotides are TGTGCCAGCAGTGAAACCGGAGGCATGAACACTGAAGCTTTCTTT. This translates into CASSETGGMNTEAFF.

Of note for this clone: One base away lies a much larger clone, so this may be a sequencing read error. The chain joins TRBV7-9 to TRBJ1-4; a possible D gene is TRBD1 (5 bases). The CDR3 consists of 15 residues. Germline lookup yields CDR1 SEHNR and CDR2 FQNEAQ (reference sequence). The V end lost 4 bases, the J end lost 3 bases, and 12 bases lay between the germline ends. The DNA of the CDR3 is TGTGCCAGCAGCTCCCGGGGGGGGGCTAATGAAAAACTGTTTTTT. Translation gives CASSSRGGANEKLFF.

Many counts were recorded for this clone. The V gene is TRBV2, the J gene TRBJ1-6; 8 bases fit TRBD1. Germline V gene sequence: CDR1 SNHLY, CDR2 FYNNEI. Trimming removed 6 bases from V and 11 bases from J; junction bases left unmatched: 3. CDR3 length equals 12 residues. CDR3 loop: CASRGTGAPLHF. The CDR3 region has the DNA TGTGCCAGCAGGGGGACAGGTGCACCCCTCCACTTT.

The chain carries TRBV28 and TRBJ1-2; 8 positions match TRBD1. J was trimmed by 0 bases and V by 6 bases; bases with no gene match: 9. Germline V CDR1 and CDR2: MDHEN, SYDVKM. The CDR3 length is 16 residues. The CDR3 sequence is CASSPNGQGANYGYTF. CDR3 nucleotides: TGTGCCAGCAGCCCCAATGGACAGGGTGCTAACTATGGCTACACCTTC.

This chain joins TRBV5-1 and TRBJ1-2, with D possibly TRBD1 on 5 matching bases. Germline CDR1 reads SGHRS; CDR2 reads YFSETQ. The V end lost 3 bases, the J end lost 5 bases, and 8 bases lay between the germline ends. The CDR3 spans 12 residues. The DNA for the CDR3 is TGCGCCAGCAGCTCGGAGGGGTATGGCTACACCTTC. It specifies CASSSEGYGYTF.

Here the CDR3 reads CASSWTGPNEQFF. CDR3 coding DNA: TGTGCCAGCAGTTGGACAGGCCCTAATGAGCAGTTCTTC. The rearrangement uses TRBV28 and TRBJ2-1; 7 bases align to TRBD1. The CDR3 extends over 13 amino acids. Trimming at V came to 4 bases and at J to 7 bases, leaving 4 bases not matched to a gene. Germline-derived CDR1 and CDR2 are MDHEN and SYDVKM.

The V and J genes are TRBV6-1 and TRBJ1-1; D is undetermined. Trimming took off 2 bases at V and 0 bases at J, with 10 bases between the two ends. The CDR3 runs to 15 residues. The germline CDR1 and CDR2 sequences are MNHNS and SASEGT. The CDR3 protein is CASSEYAGLNTEAFF. The CDR3 nucleotides read TGTGCCAGCAGTGAATACGCAGGATTGAACACTGAAGCTTTCTTT.